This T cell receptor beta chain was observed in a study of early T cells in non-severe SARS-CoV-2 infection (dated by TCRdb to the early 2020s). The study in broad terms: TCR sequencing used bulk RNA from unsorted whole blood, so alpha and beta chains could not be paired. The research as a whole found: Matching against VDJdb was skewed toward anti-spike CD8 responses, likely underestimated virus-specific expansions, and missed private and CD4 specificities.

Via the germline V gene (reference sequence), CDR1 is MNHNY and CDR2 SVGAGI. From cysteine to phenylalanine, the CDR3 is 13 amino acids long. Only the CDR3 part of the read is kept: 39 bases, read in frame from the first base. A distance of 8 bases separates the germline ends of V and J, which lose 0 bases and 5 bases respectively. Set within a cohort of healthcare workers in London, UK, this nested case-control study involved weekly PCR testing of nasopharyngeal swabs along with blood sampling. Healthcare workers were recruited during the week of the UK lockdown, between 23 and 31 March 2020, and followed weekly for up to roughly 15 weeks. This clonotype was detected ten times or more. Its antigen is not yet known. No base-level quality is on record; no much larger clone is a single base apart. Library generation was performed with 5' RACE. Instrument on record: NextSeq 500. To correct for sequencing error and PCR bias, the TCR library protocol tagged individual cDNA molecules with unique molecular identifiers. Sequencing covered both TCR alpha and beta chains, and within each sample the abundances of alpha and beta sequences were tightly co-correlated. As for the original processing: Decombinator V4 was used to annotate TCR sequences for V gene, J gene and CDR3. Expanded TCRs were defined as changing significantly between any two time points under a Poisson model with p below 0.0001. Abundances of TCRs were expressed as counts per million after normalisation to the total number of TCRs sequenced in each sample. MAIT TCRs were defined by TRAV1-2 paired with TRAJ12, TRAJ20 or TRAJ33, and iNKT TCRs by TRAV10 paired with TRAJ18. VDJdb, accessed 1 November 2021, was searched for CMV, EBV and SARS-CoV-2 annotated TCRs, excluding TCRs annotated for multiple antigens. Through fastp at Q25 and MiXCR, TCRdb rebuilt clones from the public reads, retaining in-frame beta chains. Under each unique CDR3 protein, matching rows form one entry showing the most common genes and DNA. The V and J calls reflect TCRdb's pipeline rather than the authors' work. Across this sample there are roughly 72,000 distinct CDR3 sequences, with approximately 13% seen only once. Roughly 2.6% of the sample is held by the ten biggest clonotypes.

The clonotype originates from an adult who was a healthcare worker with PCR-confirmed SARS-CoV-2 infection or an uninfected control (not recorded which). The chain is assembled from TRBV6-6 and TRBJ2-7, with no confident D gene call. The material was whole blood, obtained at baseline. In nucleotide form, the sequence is TGTGCCAGCAGTTACTCCCAGGTACACGAGCAGTACTTC. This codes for CASSYSQVHEQYF.